The source of this T cell receptor beta chain is a study of blood T cells in healthy people across ages. The study drew donors from healthy Caucasian individuals in Russia aged roughly 6 to 90. Investigators took approximately 9.4 milliliters of peripheral blood from every donor. The study's findings and limits: Diversity was estimated from one million T cells, and these estimates were considered underestimates. Age brought a roughly linear fall in TCR beta diversity measured per million T cells.

This clonotype was counted at least ten times. Its antigen is as yet unknown. V lost 7 bases and J 2 bases, leaving 13 bases between the germline ends. CDR3 length equals 14 residues. Primed by a sample-barcoded 5' primer and a J-beta primer mix, a second PCR proceeded for roughly 7 to 12 cycles. TCRdb reanalysed the 5' RACE reads using MiXCR and keeps one entry per CDR3 protein. The sample carries under 1,000,000 distinct CDR3 sequences, about 36% recorded once. This sequence joins TRBV12-3 or TRBV12-4 and TRBJ2-3; D uncertain. Source material: blood. This TCR was recovered from a young man in good health. The CDR3 region is CASTLRSFTDTQYF. For the CDR3, the DNA is TGTGCCAGCACTCTAAGGAGTTTCACAGATACGCAGTATTTT.